Here is one TCR beta chain with its context. The target antigen is unknown. This CDR3 has 15 residues. Trimming took off 1 base at V and 7 bases at J, with 14 bases between the two ends. CDR1 is MGHRA and CDR2 is YSYEKL in the germline V gene. Expressed TCRB transcripts got sequenced, as all isolated RNA was reverse transcribed. Profiling relied on immunoSEQ multiplex PCR, and the TCRdb table lists in-frame clones only, not all of them. The data contain under 200,000 clones, around 8.6% of them singletons. This sample is part of a study of beta chain features in type 1 diabetes. The study's findings and limits: In all four CD4+ subsets, TCRB CDR3 length was significantly, moderately reduced in type 1 diabetes.

Sorting gave populations that all exceeded 95% purity. Sequenced input: central memory CD4+ T cells from blood. The chain links TRBV4-1 to TRBJ1-5; no clear D gene. The clonotype originates from a woman aged 18-30 years with type 1 diabetes. CDR3 residues: CASSQVYGEVQPQHF. CDR3 bases: TGCGCCAGCAGCCAAGTTTACGGGGAGGTACAGCCCCAGCATTTT.